This T cell receptor (beta chain) is drawn from a study of cytomegalovirus exposure and HLA in healthy donors (dated by TCRdb to 2016 to 2017). With respect to the entire study: An earlier analysis of roughly 610 of the donors reported approximately 280 Gb of sequence data and 117 million unique TCR beta sequences obtained from around 180 million T cells. An early release covering roughly 600 HLA-typed donors comprised about 300 gigabases of sequencing data and around 80 million unique TCR sequences. Of the roughly 420 genotyped donors, 65% to 90% were placed in the genetic ancestry cluster associated with self-reported Caucasian donors. The study aimed to test whether cataloging public T cell receptors could reveal signatures of past pathogen exposure. The study profiled the T cell repertoires of about 720 subjects by immunosequencing and related them to cytomegalovirus serostatus. Besides the first cohort of roughly 640 subjects, a separate validation cohort made up of 90 to 150 different subjects was used. High-throughput TCR immunosequencing, statistical association of individual TCRs with disease status, and machine learning were combined to predict cytomegalovirus infection status. In a later analysis, previously published TCR beta repertoires from 550 to 700 donors were re-analyzed and high-resolution HLA genotyping was added so that TCR occurrence patterns could be studied. Rather than using new phenotypic data, the later analysis identified candidate immune exposures from TCR beta sequences and from how often those sequences occurred across donors. An earlier analysis of approximately 630 of the donors applied high-throughput TCR beta sequencing to assess whether each TCR beta V gene segment acted as functional or pseudogenic. Donor age, sex, ethnicity and CMV serostatus were compiled together with the repertoire data. A later genetic analysis used genome-wide SNP genotypes for about 60% of the roughly 700 donors, treating that subset as a discovery cohort. All discovery cohort repertoires had been generated using a single sequencing platform. Both class I and class II loci were covered by HLA typing, at four-digit resolution. The number of typed donors differed by locus: roughly 629-630 for A, B, C, DRB1 and DQB1; some 540 for DQA1; 606 for DPA1; and roughly 490 for DPB1. Because of strong linkage in the cohort, roughly five DR-DQ haplotypes were treated as single units for association and clustering. Among roughly 400 genotyped donors of the cohort, an average of roughly 240,000 unique TCR beta nucleotide sequences were sequenced per donor, around a sixth of them non-productive. Broad study findings and their caveats: Compared with equally common non-associated chains, HLA-associated TCR beta chains in a later analysis were more clonally expanded and had lower generation probabilities. The presence/absence analyses assumed that sequencing depth was roughly uniform across donors, and that assumption may not be true. In a later genetic analysis, fewer N-insertions in productive TCRs were reported among donors in an Asian-associated ancestry cluster than the roughly 640-donor mean. The only immune exposure information available for the cohort was CMV serostatus. The cohort was sequenced for TCR beta chains only, and without alpha or paired-chain data the features that could be detected were limited. In both the original and validation cohorts, the classifier was reported to diagnose cytomegalovirus status with high specificity and sensitivity. In a later analysis, several top co-occurrence clusters were reported to appear linked to parvovirus B19, influenza, CMV and Epstein-Barr virus. A later analysis found that most CMV-associated TCR beta chains appeared HLA-restricted, with HLA associations seemingly driven largely by CMV exposure. Most TCR sequences were seen in very few donors, while some public TCRs were found in many individuals. A further reported finding was that TCR beta sequences accurately predicted the HLA-A and HLA-B alleles for most subjects in the first cohort. In an earlier analysis of approximately 590 of the donors, most TCR beta V segments were observed in productive rearrangements about 90% or about 30% of the time, broadly matching IMGT annotations. Some IMGT-functional V segments, including TRBV6-2 and TRBV6-3, could not be distinguished by the 87-base-pair reads and were therefore excluded. The authors suggested that the approach could potentially be extended to other disease states and immunological phenotypes. Assigning TCR associations to individual alleles was difficult when HLA alleles, especially DR and DQ, strongly co-occurred. At a false discovery rate of 0.05, a later analysis linked 15,000 to 20,000 TCR beta sequences to specific HLA alleles. An association between a missense DCLRE1C variant and V-gene and J-gene trimming of TCR beta chains was found in a later genetic analysis and replicated in an independent cohort. Around 16 rarely observed V segments, including chromosome 9 orphons, were excluded from the earlier analysis of approximately 600 of the donors because counts were too low. HLA typing was unavailable for some donors at each locus, so association tests used only the typed subset. A group of highly shared sequence variants was considered likely to be a technical artifact of the sequencing pipeline. Correlated functional status among segregating V segments might be attributable to linkage disequilibrium, but an unknown experimental factor could not be ruled out. In vitro tests confirmed that a few of the cytomegalovirus-associated TCR beta chains recognize cytomegalovirus antigens. In a later analysis, TCR association rates were found to vary across HLA loci, with the most associated TCRs seen for DRB1 alleles and the fewest for HLA-C alleles. The study listed approximately 160 TCR beta chains as associated with cytomegalovirus.

The cohort consisted of hundreds of healthy bone marrow donors. Cohort members were all nominally healthy when sampled, although unrecorded immune exposures were likely present. Of the approximately 700 cohort members, 250 to 300 had positive CMV serostatus and 350 to 450 had negative CMV serostatus, and CMV serostatus was not recorded for the donor. A peripheral blood sample was collected from each donor, and TCR beta sequencing was performed on peripheral blood mononuclear cells. The Qiagen DNeasy Blood Extraction Kit was used to extract genomic DNA from the blood cell samples. As regards this clone: Its antigen specificity is not known. Within one base of it there is no much larger clone, and no base qualities were kept.

The library was produced with the immunoSEQ multiplex PCR assay. The multiplex PCR relied on a mix of 60 forward primers for TCR Vbeta segments and 13 reverse primers for TCR Jbeta segments. A multiplex PCR assay on genomic DNA amplified the CDR3 region of rearranged TCR beta genes. The amplified TCR beta libraries were sequenced on the Illumina HiSeq System as 87-base-pair reads. The published analysis was carried out like this. A later analysis tallied roughly 80 million unique TCR beta chains across the 666 repertoires, and approximately 12 million of those chains were shared by two or more donors. Raw reads were error-corrected and collapsed into unique sequences by a nearest-neighbor algorithm in which closely related sequences were merged to remove PCR and sequencing errors. To assign V, D and J gene segments, CDR3 sequences were aligned to IMGT reference sequences. Each retained sequence needed at least a six-nucleotide match to both a V gene segment and a J gene segment. Rearrangements were classified as productive when the CDR3 lacked stop codons and remained in frame with V and J, and all other rearrangements were classified as non-productive. CDR3 was defined according to IMGT convention as the region running from the second conserved V-encoded cysteine to the conserved J-encoded phenylalanine. The earlier analysis of a few hundred of the donors excluded any sequence lacking an unambiguous match to a single V gene segment. An earlier analysis of a few hundred of the donors called V segments functional above 56.7% productive rearrangements and segregating when the between-donor standard deviation exceeded 5%. A statistical classification framework was built to diagnose cytomegalovirus status from the catalog of TCR beta chain sequences. V and J gene assignment, in a later analysis, came from comparing TCR nucleotide sequences with IMGT/GENE-DB human TR gene sequences. The TCRdist pipeline was used in a later analysis to assign CDR3 sequences and most-parsimonious VDJ recombination scenarios. In a later analysis, each TCR beta chain was defined by its CDR3 amino acid sequence together with its V-gene family, and reads lacking a unique V-gene family were excluded. A later analysis removed 592 highly shared, low-generation-probability nucleotide sequences to deal with suspected cross-contamination and a sequencing artifact. A later analysis calculated a clonal expansion index for each public chain from normalized within-repertoire ranks of inferred template counts. In a later analysis, generation probabilities were computed using a VDJ recombination model fitted to out-of-frame rearrangements, and the results were checked against IGoR. In a later analysis, TCR-TCR, TCR-HLA and TCR-CMV co-occurrence was scored with hypergeometric tests, and a repertoire-size bias correction was applied to TCR pairs. To estimate false discovery rates, a later analysis permuted the HLA or CMV assignments 20 times. In a later analysis, co-occurring TCRs were grouped using DBSCAN, and TCRdist sequence similarity was added for clustering within HLA-allele-positive subsets. Repertoires with fewer than 30,000 or more than 120,000 public chains were left out of co-occurrence clustering, as were about 5 repertoires with anomalous nucleotide sharing. Imported from immuneACCESS, the table was reduced by TCRdb to in-frame sequences with V and J called. These copies leave out some clones; in studies compared against another copy, an unresolved V gene accounts for under half, and the cause of the remainder is not known. V and J calls plus clone size are reproduced from that table; the DNA served to infer D and trimming. The sample records some 140,000 clones, 60% to 75% of which are singletons. The ten largest account for 1.5% to 2% of the sample.

CDR1 and CDR2 are drawn from the germline V gene: MGHRA, YSYEKL. Trimmed from V: 4 bases; trimmed from J: 0 bases; junction bases lacking a gene match: 4. From cysteine to phenylalanine, the CDR3 is 16 amino acids long. The CDR3 DNA has 48 bases and is translated from base 1. The sequencing input was PBMCs. The rearranged segments are TRBV4-1 and TRBJ2-2, with 8 middle bases fitting TRBD1. This receptor was identified in a human donor in good health. The CDR3 region reads CASSRSGGPNTGELFF. The DNA is TGCGCCAGCAGCCGCTCAGGGGGCCCGAACACCGGGGAGCTGTTTTTT.